This is a list of T cell receptor beta chains from one sample in a study of shared clonotypes between healthy human individuals. The table came from immunoSEQ multiplex PCR; TCRdb's copy has only in-frame clones and leaves some out. The sample holds under 1,100,000 clones; under 80% are singletons and the top ten take 1.4%. The specimen sequenced was memory CD4+ T cells sorted from blood. These receptors were obtained from a man aged 18 to 30 in good health. Both conserved end residues are part of each CDR3. The D gene is left open where the match is weak. Only part of the rows carry a size: once, few, many, or a class if the clone is expanded.

abundance: .
d_gene: TRBD2
j_gene: TRBJ2-5
v_gene: TRBV7-9
CDR3nt: TGTGCCAGCAGCCCGGGCACTAGCGGGAGTATGAGGGTAAAAGAGACCCAGTACTTC
CDR3aa: CASSPGTSGSMRVKETQYF

abundance: once
d_gene: TRBD2
j_gene: TRBJ2-3
v_gene: TRBV2
CDR3nt: TGTGCCAGCAGTGAAACTCTAGCGGGAGCCCCCAGCACAGATACGCAGTATTTT
CDR3aa: CASSETLAGAPSTDTQYF

abundance: .
d_gene: .
j_gene: TRBJ1-1
v_gene: TRBV29-1
CDR3nt: TGCAGCGTTGTAAGAACGAACACTGAAGCTTTCTTT
CDR3aa: CSVVRTNTEAFF

abundance: .
d_gene: .
j_gene: TRBJ2-2
v_gene: TRBV7-9
CDR3nt: TGTGCCAGCTTCCGGGGCACCGGGGAGCTGTTTTTT
CDR3aa: CASFRGTGELFF

abundance: .
d_gene: .
j_gene: TRBJ2-1
v_gene: TRBV4-1
CDR3nt: TGCGCCAGCAGTCCTTGGGGTAGCGGCATCGACAATGAGCAGTTCTTC
CDR3aa: CASSPWGSGIDNEQFF

abundance: few
d_gene: TRBD1
j_gene: TRBJ2-7
v_gene: TRBV7-2
CDR3nt: TGTGCCAGCAGCTCAACCGGGACAGGATACTACGAGCAGTACTTC
CDR3aa: CASSSTGTGYYEQYF

abundance: once
d_gene: .
j_gene: TRBJ1-2
v_gene: TRBV7-2
CDR3nt: TGTGCCAGCAGCCTATTCGACACCCTTAACTATGGCTACACCTTC
CDR3aa: CASSLFDTLNYGYTF

abundance: .
d_gene: .
j_gene: TRBJ1-2
v_gene: TRBV29-1
CDR3nt: TGCAGCGTTTCGGGTTCCAACTATGGCTACACCTTC
CDR3aa: CSVSGSNYGYTF

abundance: .
d_gene: TRBD2
j_gene: TRBJ2-1
v_gene: TRBV7-2
CDR3nt: TGTGCCAGCAGCTCAGACGGACTAGCGGGAGCGATTGAGCAGTTCTTC
CDR3aa: CASSSDGLAGAIEQFF

abundance: .
d_gene: .
j_gene: TRBJ2-7
v_gene: TRBV5-1
CDR3nt: TGCGCCAGCAGCCCCCAGGTAGGAGGGGTGAGCGAGCAGTACTTC
CDR3aa: CASSPQVGGVSEQYF

abundance: .
d_gene: .
j_gene: TRBJ1-1
v_gene: TRBV6-5
CDR3nt: TGTGCCAGCAGTACTATTAAGAACACTGAAGCTTTCTTT
CDR3aa: CASSTIKNTEAFF

abundance: .
d_gene: .
j_gene: TRBJ2-7
v_gene: TRBV6-4
CDR3nt: TGTGCCAGCAGTGACTCGGCTAGTTTGGGACAACCCTCCTACGAGCAGTACTTC
CDR3aa: CASSDSASLGQPSYEQYF

abundance: .
d_gene: TRBD2
j_gene: TRBJ2-3
v_gene: TRBV5-1
CDR3nt: TGCGCCAGCAGCCCCCTAGCGGGGGGCACAGATACGCAGTATTTT
CDR3aa: CASSPLAGGTDTQYF

abundance: many
d_gene: .
j_gene: TRBJ1-2
v_gene: TRBV6-6
CDR3nt: TGTGCCAGCAGTGACCCTGGGGGCTACACCTTC
CDR3aa: CASSDPGGYTF

abundance: .
d_gene: .
j_gene: TRBJ2-1
v_gene: TRBV5-1
CDR3nt: TGCGCCAGCAGCCGACATCTCGGGGGAGATGAGCAGTTCTTC
CDR3aa: CASSRHLGGDEQFF

abundance: .
d_gene: .
j_gene: TRBJ1-1
v_gene: TRBV19
CDR3nt: TGTGCCAGTAGTACGAGTGTCGGAAACACTGAAGCTTTCTTT
CDR3aa: CASSTSVGNTEAFF

abundance: .
d_gene: .
j_gene: TRBJ2-2
v_gene: TRBV19
CDR3nt: TGTGCCACCAGTAGGGCGAACACCGGGGAGCTGTTTTTT
CDR3aa: CATSRANTGELFF

abundance: .
d_gene: .
j_gene: TRBJ2-7
v_gene: TRBV6-1
CDR3nt: TGTGCCAGCAGTGAAGGTCCGGGCATCTCCTACGAGCAGTACTTC
CDR3aa: CASSEGPGISYEQYF

abundance: .
d_gene: TRBD1
j_gene: TRBJ1-2
v_gene: TRBV5-6
CDR3nt: TGTGCCAGCAGCTTGGCAGGGGGCTATGGCTACACCTTC
CDR3aa: CASSLAGGYGYTF

abundance: .
d_gene: TRBD1
j_gene: TRBJ1-1
v_gene: TRBV7-2
CDR3nt: TGTGCCAGCAGCCCGAACAGGGGAGGAATAACTGAAGCTTTCTTT
CDR3aa: CASSPNRGGITEAFF

abundance: .
d_gene: .
j_gene: TRBJ2-7
v_gene: TRBV7-8
CDR3nt: TGTGCCAGCAGTCCTAGACTGGCAGGGGAGCAGTACTTC
CDR3aa: CASSPRLAGEQYF

abundance: .
d_gene: TRBD1
j_gene: TRBJ1-5
v_gene: TRBV6-1
CDR3nt: TGTGCCAGCAGTGGGACAGGAAGCAATCAGCCCCAGCATTTT
CDR3aa: CASSGTGSNQPQHF

abundance: .
d_gene: TRBD1
j_gene: TRBJ1-2
v_gene: TRBV4-2
CDR3nt: TGTGCCAGCAGCCAAGAAACAGGGGGCGCGACCTACACCTTC
CDR3aa: CASSQETGGATYTF

abundance: .
d_gene: .
j_gene: TRBJ1-3
v_gene: TRBV28
CDR3nt: TGTGCCAGCAGGGGGACGAGGGCTGGAAACACCATATATTTT
CDR3aa: CASRGTRAGNTIYF

abundance: .
d_gene: .
j_gene: TRBJ1-1
v_gene: TRBV6-1
CDR3nt: TGTGCCAGCTCTTTCACTGAAGCTTTCTTT
CDR3aa: CASSFTEAFF

abundance: .
d_gene: .
j_gene: TRBJ2-2
v_gene: TRBV19
CDR3nt: TGTGCCAGTAGTATAGAGACAAACACCGGGGAGCTGTTTTTT
CDR3aa: CASSIETNTGELFF

abundance: .
d_gene: TRBD2
j_gene: TRBJ2-2
v_gene: TRBV4-3
CDR3nt: TGCGCCAGCAGCCAAGATCTCCTAGCGGGAGCGACCGGGGAGCTGTTTTTT
CDR3aa: CASSQDLLAGATGELFF

abundance: .
d_gene: TRBD2
j_gene: TRBJ2-3
v_gene: TRBV18
CDR3nt: TGTGCCAGCTCAACCCGACTAGCGCCACCAGATACGCAGTATTTT
CDR3aa: CASSTRLAPPDTQYF

abundance: .
d_gene: .
j_gene: TRBJ1-2
v_gene: TRBV2
CDR3nt: TGTGCCAGCAGTGAAGCCCTCGGAGGCGGCTACACCTTC
CDR3aa: CASSEALGGGYTF

abundance: .
d_gene: .
j_gene: TRBJ2-1
v_gene: TRBV7-2
CDR3nt: TGTGCCAGCAGCTTAGGCTCCTACAATGAGCAGTTCTTC
CDR3aa: CASSLGSYNEQFF

abundance: .
d_gene: TRBD1
j_gene: TRBJ1-1
v_gene: TRBV7-9
CDR3nt: TGTGCCAGCAGCTCATTACCCTCAGGGGGCGCGACTGAAGCTTTCTTT
CDR3aa: CASSSLPSGGATEAFF

abundance: .
d_gene: TRBD2
j_gene: TRBJ2-1
v_gene: TRBV4-3
CDR3nt: TGCGCCAGCAGCCAAGATTCTAGCGGGGGGAGAAATGAGCAGTTCTTC
CDR3aa: CASSQDSSGGRNEQFF

abundance: .
d_gene: .
j_gene: TRBJ2-1
v_gene: TRBV7-6
CDR3nt: TGTGCCAGCAGCTTTCAATCAGCGGCTTCCCGCCTCTCCGGACAGTCTGAGCAGTTCTTC
CDR3aa: CASSFQSAASRLSGQSEQFF

abundance: many
d_gene: .
j_gene: TRBJ1-1
v_gene: TRBV6-6
CDR3nt: TGTGCCAGCAGTTACTCAGAGGGTTACACTGAAGCTTTCTTT
CDR3aa: CASSYSEGYTEAFF

abundance: .
d_gene: .
j_gene: TRBJ2-3
v_gene: TRBV30
CDR3nt: TGTGCCTGGAGTGATGGCGGGACATCGTATACGCAGTATTTT
CDR3aa: CAWSDGGTSYTQYF

abundance: .
d_gene: .
j_gene: TRBJ2-7
v_gene: TRBV6-1
CDR3nt: TGTGCCAGCCCCAGGGAGAACTCCTACGAGCAGTACTTC
CDR3aa: CASPRENSYEQYF

abundance: few
d_gene: .
j_gene: TRBJ2-5
v_gene: TRBV2
CDR3nt: TGTGCCAGCAGGTTGATGGACTTGTACCAAGAGACCCAGTACTTC
CDR3aa: CASRLMDLYQETQYF

abundance: once
d_gene: TRBD1
j_gene: TRBJ2-7
v_gene: TRBV19
CDR3nt: TGTGCCAGTAGTTCGCGACAGGGGGTATCCTACGAGCAGTACTTC
CDR3aa: CASSSRQGVSYEQYF

abundance: many
d_gene: .
j_gene: TRBJ2-3
v_gene: TRBV7-9
CDR3nt: TGTGCCAGCAGCAGGCGACAGATTAGCACAGATACGCAGTATTTT
CDR3aa: CASSRRQISTDTQYF

abundance: .
d_gene: TRBD1
j_gene: TRBJ1-4
v_gene: TRBV30
CDR3nt: TGTGCCTGGTCCACGGGACAGGGGGGGGAAAAACTGTTTTTT
CDR3aa: CAWSTGQGGEKLFF

abundance: .
d_gene: TRBD1
j_gene: TRBJ1-1
v_gene: TRBV4-1
CDR3nt: TGCGCCAGCAGCCTGAACCAGGGGGCGCCCACTGAAGCTTTCTTT
CDR3aa: CASSLNQGAPTEAFF

abundance: .
d_gene: TRBD1
j_gene: TRBJ1-1
v_gene: TRBV27
CDR3nt: TGTGCCAGCAGTAAACAGGGGAGGGAAGAAGCTTTCTTT
CDR3aa: CASSKQGREEAFF

abundance: .
d_gene: TRBD1
j_gene: TRBJ2-5
v_gene: TRBV6-4
CDR3nt: TGTGCCAGACCGCCTACAGGGGAAGAGACCCAGTACTTC
CDR3aa: CARPPTGEETQYF

abundance: once
d_gene: .
j_gene: TRBJ1-6
v_gene: TRBV6-4
CDR3nt: TGTGCCAGCAGTGACTCCGGGGGGGTAGGACCCCTCCACTTT
CDR3aa: CASSDSGGVGPLHF

abundance: .
d_gene: TRBD2
j_gene: TRBJ2-3
v_gene: TRBV7-2
CDR3nt: TGTGCCAGCCGAAGATCTAGCGGGGGGCCAGATACGCAGTATTTT
CDR3aa: CASRRSSGGPDTQYF

abundance: .
d_gene: .
j_gene: TRBJ2-1
v_gene: TRBV6-6
CDR3nt: TGTGCCAGCAGCCCTCCGCGCGGGGACTACAATGAGCAGTTCTTC
CDR3aa: CASSPPRGDYNEQFF

abundance: .
d_gene: TRBD2
j_gene: TRBJ2-2
v_gene: TRBV10-3
CDR3nt: TGTGCCATCAGTCCAGGCGGGAGAGGGGGGGAGCTGTTTTTT
CDR3aa: CAISPGGRGGELFF

abundance: once
d_gene: TRBD1
j_gene: TRBJ1-5
v_gene: TRBV5-8
CDR3nt: TGTGCCAGCAGCCCGGGACAGGTTAGCAATCAGCCCCAGCATTTT
CDR3aa: CASSPGQVSNQPQHF

abundance: .
d_gene: .
j_gene: TRBJ2-3
v_gene: TRBV6-4
CDR3nt: TGTGCCAGCAGTGACTCGAGTATCGGTACGCAGTATTTT
CDR3aa: CASSDSSIGTQYF